These 14 T cell receptor beta chains came from one sample sequenced in a study of long-term antiretroviral therapy in people with HIV. The assay used was immunoSEQ (version v3.0), run at survey level. Sequenced by immunoSEQ multiplex PCR; TCRdb stores in-frame clones only, minus some. The data contain tens of thousands of clones, over 90% of them singletons. The sample was unsorted PBMCs, taken about 6.5 years after starting antiretroviral therapy. The receptors shown here come from a woman in her 40s with HIV.

The V call is TRBV30, the J call TRBJ1-5, with D possibly being TRBD1 (5 bases). CDR1 is GTSNPN and CDR2 is SVGIG in the germline V gene (reference sequence). The CDR3 extends over 14 amino acids. Trimming shortened V by 0 bases and J by 6 bases, and 12 bases separated the two germline ends. The DNA for the CDR3 is TGTGCCTGGAGTGTAGTTGGGGGATCTCAGCCCCAGCATTTT. Translating gives CAWSVVGGSQPQHF.

V usage is TRBV27 and J usage is TRBJ1-4; TRBD1 matches 8 bases. The V gene end was trimmed by 5 bases and the J gene end by 4 bases; junction bases not matched to a gene: 9. Germline assignment: CDR1 MNHEY and CDR2 SMNVEV (reference sequence). The CDR3 runs to 16 residues. CDR3 in amino acids: CASSTKQGGYNEKLFF. The CDR3 DNA is TGTGCCAGCAGTACAAAACAGGGGGGGTATAATGAAAAACTGTTTTTT.

The rearrangement links TRBV5-1 to TRBJ1-2, with 8 bases fitting TRBD1. V lost 4 bases to trimming and J lost 3 bases; unmatched junction nucleotides: 14. Germline CDR1 SGHRS, CDR2 YFSETQ. CDR3 length: 17 amino acids. CDR3 loop: CASSAPPGQGADYGYTF. The CDR3 DNA follows: TGCGCCAGCAGCGCTCCCCCGGGGCAGGGGGCCGACTATGGCTACACCTTC. The variable domain in full, completed from reference TRBV5-1 and TRBJ1-2, reads KAGVTQTPRYLIKTRGQQVTLSCSPISGHRSVSWYQQTPGQGLQFLFEYFSETQRNKGNFPGRFSGRQFSNSRSEMNVSTLELGDSALYLCASSAPPGQGADYGYTFGSGTRLTVV.

This clone was seen only once. The chain links TRBV30 to TRBJ1-1; no clear D. Trimming took 5 bases from V and 0 from J, leaving 10 bases between them. Germline V CDR1 and CDR2: GTSNPN, SVGIG (reference sequence). CDR3 length equals 13 residues. The CDR3 spells CAWAPTVNTEAFF. The CDR3 DNA reads TGTGCCTGGGCCCCCACAGTGAACACTGAAGCTTTCTTT.

V gene TRBV5-4 combines with J gene TRBJ2-1; no firm D call. V lost 4 bases, J lost 0 bases, and 11 bases lay in between. The CDR3 runs 15 residues. The germline CDR1 and CDR2 sequences are SGHNT and YYREEE (reference sequence). CDR3 in amino acids: CASSPALSSYNEQFF. The CDR3 DNA is TGTGCCAGCAGCCCGGCGTTATCCTCCTACAATGAGCAGTTCTTC.

J is TRBJ1-2 and V is TRBV7-2; D unresolved. Trimming left V 5 bases short and J 0 bases short, with 10 bases between. Per germline, CDR1 SGHTA and CDR2 FQGNSA. This CDR3 region has 14 residues. Here the CDR3 reads CASSLTLANYGYTF. DNA for the CDR3: TGTGCCAGCAGCCTGACGTTAGCTAACTATGGCTACACCTTC. The variable domain in full, with the rest retrieved from reference TRBV7-2 and TRBJ1-2, is GAGVSQSPSNKVTEKGKDVELRCDPISGHTALYWYRQSLGQGLEFLIYFQGNSAPDKSGLPSDRFSAERTGGSVSTLTIQRTQQEDSAVYLCASSLTLANYGYTFGSGTRLTVV.

V gene TRBV30 combines with J gene TRBJ1-5; unclear D gene. Per germline, CDR1 GTSNPN and CDR2 SVGIG (reference sequence). This CDR3 has 13 amino acids. The V end was cut by 2 bases, the J end by 0 bases, with 5 bases between. CDR3 sequence: CAWSPDSNQPQHF. As DNA, the CDR3 is TGTGCCTGGAGTCCAGATAGCAATCAGCCCCAGCATTTT.

This clone occurred once. One junction end disagrees with the germline gene, perhaps due to a read error. This chain connects TRBV4-3 to TRBJ1-3, with unresolved D. The CDR3 loop spans 14 amino acids. Looked up from germline, CDR1 is LGHNA and CDR2 is YSLEER. CDR3 nucleotides: TGCGCCAGCAGCCCGGGTACCTCTGGAAACGCCATATATTTT. Translation: CASSPGTSGNAIYF.

This clone was picked up one time. The chain combines TRBV6-5 with TRBJ2-5; 8 nucleotides agree with TRBD1. There are 14 residues in the CDR3. Germline CDR1 is MNHEY and CDR2 is SVGAGI. The V segment lost 6 bases and the J segment 6 bases; nucleotides outside the gene matches: 9. The DNA for the CDR3 is TGTGCCAGCAGAGACCCGACAGGGGCGAAGACCCAGTACTTC. It yields the protein CASRDPTGAKTQYF.

This chain links TRBV2 with TRBJ1-1; perhaps TRBD1 as D (6 bases). CDR1 is SNHLY and CDR2 is FYNNEI in the germline V gene. V was cut by 0 bases and J by 4 bases, with 15 bases left in between. The CDR3 is 16 residues long. The CDR3 sequence is CASSEAPTGMGTEAFF. The CDR3 DNA reads TGTGCCAGCAGTGAAGCCCCCACAGGGATGGGCACTGAAGCTTTCTTT.

In DNA, the CDR3 is TGCGCCAGCAGGGAACAGGGTCGCACAGATACGCAGTATTTT. Its protein product is CASREQGRTDTQYF. The genes are TRBV5-1 and TRBJ2-3, with D perhaps matching TRBD1 (6 bases). CDR1 is SGHRS, CDR2 YFSETQ, per germline. The V and J ends lost 5 bases and 1 base respectively, with 11 bases between them. The CDR3 is 14 residues long.

J is TRBJ1-2 and V is TRBV5-6; D may be TRBD1 (6 bases). Germline V gene sequence: CDR1 SGHDT, CDR2 YYEEEE. The CDR3 has 13 residues. The V gene lost 7 bases and the J gene lost 4 bases, with 14 bases spanning the gap. The DNA for the CDR3 is TGTGCCAGCCGCGTAGGACAGCTCTATGGCTACACCTTC. It is translated as CASRVGQLYGYTF.

The table lists this clone with a count of one. The gene calls are TRBV30 and TRBJ2-7; the match to TRBD1 covers 7 bases. This CDR3 region has 14 residues. CDR1 and CDR2 from the germline V gene are GTSNPN and SVGIG (reference sequence). After removal of 4 bases from V and 1 base from J, the junction contained 7 bases not matched to a gene. CDR3 sequence: CAWNRGQVSYEQYF. In DNA, the CDR3 is TGTGCCTGGAATCGTGGACAGGTTTCCTACGAGCAGTACTTC. The full variable domain, its missing parts supplied by reference TRBV30 and TRBJ2-7, is SQTIHQWPATLVQPVGSPLSLECTVEGTSNPNLYWYRQAAGRGLQLLFYSVGIGQISSEVPQNLSASRPQDRQFILSSKKLLLSDSGFYLCAWNRGQVSYEQYFGPGTRLTVT.

The chain employs TRBV29-1 and TRBJ1-3; the D is unclear. The CDR3 consists of 13 residues. CDR1 is SQVTM and CDR2 is ANQGSEA in the germline V gene. V gave up 7 bases and J gave up 1 base, with 11 bases separating them. For the CDR3, the DNA is TGCAGCGCGAGACGGGGTTCTGGAAACACCATATATTTT. Encoded protein: CSARRGSGNTIYF.